This is a list of T cell receptor beta chains from one sample in a study of molecular identifiers for immune sequencing clone quantification. One entry per CDR3 protein, called by TCRdb with MiXCR from the PCR reads. Of about half a million distinct CDR3 sequences listed, approximately 25% are singletons. The material sequenced was naive CD8+ T cells from blood, with Jurkat cell RNA spiked in. Receptors originate from a human donor in good health. Some libraries in this study had Jurkat cell RNA spiked in. The CDR3 runs from the conserved cysteine through the conserved F or W. A D gene is named only where the DNA matches it firmly. For some rows the clone size is stated as once, few or many, or as a class when expanded; others skip it.

cdr3_nt	cdr3_aa	clone_size	d_call	v_call	j_call
TGTGCCAGCAGTTACCACAACGACAGATATGGCTACACCTTC	CASSYHNDRYGYTF	many	.	TRBV6-2/TRBV6-3	TRBJ1-2
TGCGCCAGCAGCCACACCACTAGCGGGGGGGCTATAGATACGCAGTATTTT	CASSHTTSGGAIDTQYF	.	TRBD2	TRBV4-1	TRBJ2-3
TGTGCCAGTTCCGTGACTCAACATGGTGCCGGGGAGCTGTTTTTT	CASSVTQHGAGELFF	many	.	TRBV19	TRBJ2-2
TGTGCCAGCAGCCAAGAGAGCGGGAGCTTGGCAGATACGCAGTATTTT	CASSQESGSLADTQYF	few	TRBD2	TRBV4-2	TRBJ2-3
TGCGCCAGCAGCCGAGCAGGGGCCGGGGAGCTGTTTTTT	CASSRAGAGELFF	many	.	TRBV5-1	TRBJ2-2
TGCAGTGCTAGAGTTCCGGTAACAGGTCCCCATAGGGGCTACACCTTC	CSARVPVTGPHRGYTF	.	.	TRBV20-1	TRBJ1-2
TGTGCCGGCAGCCTTAGGGGGAATCATAAGTACTTC	CAGSLRGNHKYF	.	.	TRBV28	TRBJ2-7
TGTGCCAGCAGGTCCAACCCACCGGGAGGAGGTACCCGGCAGTACTTC	CASRSNPPGGGTRQYF	few	TRBD2	TRBV27	TRBJ2-7
TGTGCCAGCAGCGTCGGACAGGGGGGGTGGGAGCCCCAGCATTTT	CASSVGQGGWEPQHF	.	TRBD1	TRBV7-9	TRBJ1-5
TGTGCCAGCAGCGGGAGGACTGATCTAACGGAGACCCAGTACTTC	CASSGRTDLTETQYF	.	.	TRBV7-9	TRBJ2-5
TGCGCCAGCAGCCAAACCGGGGGGGTATACGAGCAGTACTTC	CASSQTGGVYEQYF	many	TRBD2	TRBV4-3	TRBJ2-7
TGTGCCAGTAGTATCCTTGCGGGACCCTACAATGAGCAGCTCTTC	CASSILAGPYNEQLF	.	.	TRBV19	TRBJ2-1
TGCAGCGTCCGGACTAGCGCGACCAAAAACATTCAGTACTTC	CSVRTSATKNIQYF	many	TRBD2	TRBV29-1	TRBJ2-4
TGCAGTGCTACGGACAGGAACACTGAAGCTTTCTTT	CSATDRNTEAFF	many	.	TRBV20-1	TRBJ1-1
TGTGCCAGCAGCTTACAGAGCTCCCACGAGCAGTACTTC	CASSLQSSHEQYF	.	.	TRBV7-9	TRBJ2-7